One and the same sample provided the 15 T cell receptor beta chains below, sequenced in a study of blood T cell repertoires in COVID-19. Sequenced by immunoSEQ multiplex PCR; TCRdb stores in-frame clones only, minus some. The profile shows over 150,000 clones, approximately 91% of them singletons. The sequenced sample consisted of peripheral blood. These receptors came from a man in his fifties or sixties with COVID-19, enrolled during active disease.

This chain connects TRBV5-6 to TRBJ1-2; TRBD1 aligns across 7 bases. The germline gives CDR1 SGHDT, CDR2 YYEEEE. V shed 4 bases and J 4 bases; nucleotides not matched to a gene: 10. CDR3 length: 15 amino acids. Here the CDR3 DNA reads TGTGCCAGCAGCCGAAAGGCAGGGGGGTCCTATGGCTACACCTTC. Protein: CASSRKAGGSYGYTF.

The V and J genes are TRBV13 and TRBJ2-3; 9 nucleotides line up with TRBD1. Looked up from germline, CDR1 is PRHDT and CDR2 is FYEKMQ (reference sequence). This CDR3 spans 17 amino acids. Trimming cost V 5 bases and J 2 bases; bases outside gene matches: 11. In nucleotides, the CDR3 is TGTGCCAGCAGCGGACAGGGGCCCAGCACCCCCACAGATACGCAGTATTTT. Translation gives CASSGQGPSTPTDTQYF.

This clone was recorded once. The chain couples TRBV6-5 to TRBJ2-5; the D gene is possibly TRBD2 (5 bases). The germline CDR1 and CDR2 sequences are MNHEY and SVGAGI. The germline V and J ends were trimmed by 0 bases and 0 bases, with 8 bases remaining between them. The CDR3 spans 15 residues. The CDR3 coding sequence is TGTGCCAGCAGTTACTCATCTAGCTACCAAGAGACCCAGTACTTC. Protein: CASSYSSSYQETQYF.

The J gene is TRBJ2-5, the V gene TRBV27; 12 bases fit TRBD2. CDR1 is MNHEY, CDR2 SMNVEV, per germline (reference sequence). CDR3 length: 15 amino acids. V lost 6 bases to trimming and J lost 7 bases; unmatched junction nucleotides: 9. The CDR3 DNA follows: TGTGCCAGCAGCGTTAGGACTAGCGGGGAAGGGACCCAGTACTTC. Translated, it gives CASSVRTSGEGTQYF.

The genes are TRBV2 and TRBJ2-5; TRBD1 is a possible D gene (7 bases). Trimming pared 1 base from V and 7 bases from J, leaving 13 bases between. This CDR3 has 14 residues. From germline, CDR1 is SNHLY and CDR2 FYNNEI. CDR3 DNA: TGTGCCAGCAGTGAAGGGACAGGAGGGGGGACCCAGTACTTC. Translating gives CASSEGTGGGTQYF.

The chain recombines TRBV30 with TRBJ1-6; D possibly corresponds to TRBD1 (5 bases). Trimming removed 0 bases at V and 10 bases at J, with 13 bases between. Per the germline V gene, CDR1 is GTSNPN and CDR2 is SVGIG (reference sequence). The CDR3 extends over 14 amino acids. In nucleotides, the CDR3 is TGTGCCTGGAGTGTAGGCAGGGTACGATCACCCCTCCACTTT. Amino acids: CAWSVGRVRSPLHF.

The chain links TRBV3-1 (or the pseudogene TRBV3-2) to TRBJ2-7; D might be TRBD2 (7 bases). V gave up 2 bases and J gave up 0 bases, with 11 bases separating them. The CDR3 runs 15 residues. In germline, CDR1 is LGHDT, CDR2 YNNKEL (reference sequence). The chain's CDR3 is CASSQRGASSYEQYF. The DNA of the CDR3 is TGTGCCAGCAGCCAACGGGGGGCCAGCTCCTACGAGCAGTACTTC.

The chain uses TRBV29-1 and TRBJ2-1; the D gene is possibly TRBD2 (6 bases). The ends were cut back, 7 bases at V and 8 bases at J, with 9 bases in the middle. Germline V gives CDR1 SQVTM, CDR2 ANQGSEA. The CDR3 is 10 amino acids. CDR3 in DNA: TGCAGCGCGGGGGAGTATGAGCAGTTCTTC. Amino acid sequence: CSAGEYEQFF.

This chain joins TRBV5-1 and TRBJ1-1; a weak D match, TRBD1 (6 bases). This CDR3 has 16 residues. The V and J ends lost 2 bases and 0 bases respectively, with 14 bases between them. Germline values: CDR1 SGHRS, CDR2 YFSETQ. Here the CDR3 reads CASSFAGAPLNTEAFF. The CDR3 DNA is TGCGCCAGCAGCTTCGCAGGGGCCCCCCTGAACACTGAAGCTTTCTTT.

This clone was counted between two and nine times. The genes are TRBV13 and TRBJ1-3; maybe TRBD1 (6 bases). Trimming left V 7 bases short and J 0 bases short, with 19 bases between. This CDR3 spans 17 amino acids. Germline assignment: CDR1 PRHDT and CDR2 FYEKMQ (reference sequence). The CDR3 region is CASTPRGGRLSGNTIYF. DNA for the CDR3: TGTGCCAGCACCCCAAGGGGGGGGCGCCTCTCTGGAAACACCATATATTTT.

This sequence joins TRBV10-3 and TRBJ1-5; D uncertain. The CDR3 sequence is 14 residues long. CDR1 ENHRY and CDR2 SYGVKD come from the germline V gene. Deletions cut 2 bases from V and 6 bases from J, with 11 bases between. The CDR3 loop is CAISEGGVGQPQHF. The CDR3 DNA sequence: TGTGCCATCAGTGAGGGAGGTGTGGGTCAGCCCCAGCATTTT.

CDR3 sequence: CSVQAEPVSGNTIYF. The CDR3, as DNA: TGCAGCGTTCAGGCAGAGCCGGTCTCTGGAAACACCATATATTTT. This chain uses TRBV29-1 with TRBJ1-3; no clear D gene. V lost 5 bases, J lost 0 bases, and 14 bases lay in between. Germline V gene data show CDR1 as SQVTM and CDR2 as ANQGSEA. The CDR3 is 15 amino acids.

V and J are TRBV29-1 and TRBJ1-1; D is perhaps TRBD1 (5 bases). This CDR3 contains 14 residues. Trimming left V 4 bases short and J 5 bases short, with 17 bases between. Germline-derived CDR1 and CDR2 are SQVTM and ANQGSEA. This CDR3 is CSVGGGYSGTEAFF. The CDR3 DNA reads as TGCAGCGTTGGGGGGGGGTATAGTGGGACTGAAGCTTTCTTT.

The chain couples TRBV3-1 (or the pseudogene TRBV3-2) to TRBJ1-2; D possibly corresponds to TRBD1 (5 bases). Germline V gene lookup returns CDR1 LGHDT and CDR2 YNNKEL (reference sequence). This CDR3 spans 15 amino acids. Trimming stripped 3 bases from V and 2 bases from J, with 13 bases between. CDR3 sequence (DNA): TGTGCCAGCAGCCATAGAAGGGGATTAAACTATGGCTACACCTTC. Its protein product is CASSHRRGLNYGYTF.

The chain links TRBV10-3 to TRBJ2-2, with 9 positions matching TRBD2. Germline lookup yields CDR1 ENHRY and CDR2 SYGVKD. Trimming removed 5 bases from V and 4 bases from J; junction bases left unmatched: 8. The CDR3 is 16 residues long. CDR3 nucleotides: TGTGCCATCAGTCGGACTAGCGATGGGAGCACCGGGGAGCTGTTTTTT. The encoded protein is CAISRTSDGSTGELFF.